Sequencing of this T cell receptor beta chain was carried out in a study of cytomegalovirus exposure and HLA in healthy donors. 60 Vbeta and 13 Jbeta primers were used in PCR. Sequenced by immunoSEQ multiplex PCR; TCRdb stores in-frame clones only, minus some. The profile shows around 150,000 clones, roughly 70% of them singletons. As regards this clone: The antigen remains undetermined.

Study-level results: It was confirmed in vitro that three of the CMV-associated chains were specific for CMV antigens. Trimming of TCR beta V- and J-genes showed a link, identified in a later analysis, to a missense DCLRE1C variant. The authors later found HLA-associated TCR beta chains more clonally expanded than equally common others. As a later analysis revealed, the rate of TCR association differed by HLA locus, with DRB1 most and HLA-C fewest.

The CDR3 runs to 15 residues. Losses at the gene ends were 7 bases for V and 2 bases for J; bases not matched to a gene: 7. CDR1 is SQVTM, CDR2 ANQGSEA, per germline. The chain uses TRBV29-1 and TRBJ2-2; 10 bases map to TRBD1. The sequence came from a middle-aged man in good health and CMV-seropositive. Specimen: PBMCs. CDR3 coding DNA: TGCAGCGCCAGACAGGGGGCGAAAAACACCGGGGAGCTGTTTTTT. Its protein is CSARQGAKNTGELFF.